This note documents a single T cell receptor (beta chain) sequence. Antigen unknown. V gave up 4 bases and J gave up 7 bases, with 13 bases separating them. CDR1 LGHNA and CDR2 YSLEER come from the germline V gene. This CDR3 has 13 amino acids. This entry comes from a study of T-cell reconstitution after alpha-beta-depleted transplantation in children. Overall study results and limits: The high TCRbeta diversity at day 60 in some patients came from surviving recipient T cells and thymic progenitors.

It was with unique molecular identifiers that the TCRbeta library was prepared. TCRdb passed the PCR reads through MiXCR, listing each CDR3 protein once. The data contain around 490,000 distinct CDR3 sequences, over 9.5% of them singletons. The source material was PBMCs, mostly from graft donor cells, sampled 180 days after TCRalphabeta/CD19-depleted stem cell transplant. V usage is TRBV4-3 and J usage is TRBJ1-1; weak D call: TRBD1 (6 bases). This TCR derives from a female patient aged 2-9 years who had a stem cell transplant for aplastic anemia, so the T cells may come from the graft donor. The CDR3 protein is CASSPNRVFEAFF. In DNA form, the CDR3 reads TGCGCCAGCAGCCCTAACAGGGTGTTTGAAGCTTTCTTT.